The next 32 T cell receptor beta chains were all read from a single sample in a study of blood T cell repertoires in COVID-19. Some clones are missing from TCRdb's copy, which holds only in-frame ones; the method was immunoSEQ multiplex PCR. The sample shows fewer than 200,000 clones, about 85% of them seen only once. Sequenced input: PBMCs or T cells enriched from blood (not recorded which). All receptors derive from a woman in her thirties or forties with acute COVID-19.

The chain is built from TRBV5-4 and TRBJ1-2; TRBD1 aligns across 10 bases. Losses at the gene ends were 0 bases for V and 7 bases for J; bases not matched to a gene: 3. The CDR3 runs to 14 residues. CDR1 is SGHNT, CDR2 YYREEE, per germline (reference sequence). The CDR3 DNA reads as TGTGCCAGCAGCTTGGCCGGGACAGGGGTTGGCTACACCTTC. Translation gives CASSLAGTGVGYTF.

The rearrangement links TRBV6-5 to TRBJ2-7, with a tentative D call TRBD1 (8 bases). This CDR3 spans 15 amino acids. From germline, CDR1 is MNHEY and CDR2 SVGAGI. V was shortened by 6 bases and J by 0 bases, with 15 bases between the two germline ends. The chain's CDR3 is CASSAQGGASYEQYF. The CDR3 coding sequence is TGTGCCAGCAGCGCACAGGGGGGGGCCTCCTACGAGCAGTACTTC.

V and J are TRBV18 and TRBJ2-1; 7 nucleotides agree with TRBD1. The V segment lost 3 bases and the J segment 9 bases; nucleotides outside the gene matches: 11. The germline V gene encodes CDR1 KGHSH and CDR2 LQKENI. The CDR3 covers 15 residues. The CDR3 protein is CASSPSAGGPGEQFF. The DNA of the CDR3 is TGTGCCAGCTCACCTTCGGCAGGGGGTCCCGGTGAGCAGTTCTTC.

Here the CDR3 DNA reads TGCAGCGGGGGGACAACCACCTACAATGAGCAGTTCTTC. This codes for CSGGTTTYNEQFF. This chain joins TRBV29-1 and TRBJ2-1; TRBD1 is a possible D gene (6 bases). Germline values: CDR1 SQVTM, CDR2 ANQGSEA. The CDR3 sequence is 13 residues long. Trimming cost V 7 bases and J 2 bases, with 12 bases left between them.

The CDR3 is CASSDPRGYTF. As DNA, the CDR3 is TGTGCCAGCAGTGATCCGCGTGGCTACACCTTC. The chain carries TRBV25-1 and TRBJ1-2; D is unresolved. V dropped 3 bases and J dropped 7 bases, with 6 bases sitting between them. Germline assignment: CDR1 MGHDK and CDR2 SYGVNS. This CDR3 contains 11 residues.

The chain carries TRBV5-1 and TRBJ2-5, with 7 bases that match TRBD1. CDR1 is SGHRS and CDR2 is YFSETQ in the germline V gene. The CDR3 totals 15 residues. V shed 4 bases, J shed 4 bases, and the junction held 10 bases outside the gene matches. The CDR3 loop reads CASSARTGKAETQYF. Here the CDR3 DNA reads TGCGCCAGCAGCGCCAGGACAGGAAAAGCAGAGACCCAGTACTTC.

The V call is TRBV10-1, the J call TRBJ2-5; 7 bases match TRBD1. This CDR3 has 11 residues. The germline V gene has CDR1 WNHNN and CDR2 SYGVQD (reference sequence). The CDR3 DNA is TGCGTGGACAGGACGCAAGAGACCCAGTACTTC. Protein: CVDRTQETQYF.

The chain carries TRBV27 and TRBJ2-7; 9 bases agree with TRBD2. This CDR3 has 13 residues. Germline-derived CDR1 and CDR2 are MNHEY and SMNVEV (reference sequence). V gave up 5 bases and J gave up 7 bases; unmatched junction bases: 6. The CDR3 loop is CASSRSGSIEQYV. The CDR3 DNA is TGTGCCAGCAGTCGTAGCGGGAGCATTGAGCAGTACGTC.

This chain joins TRBV15 and TRBJ2-1, with 7 bases aligning to TRBD2. This CDR3 has 15 residues. Germline V lookup: CDR1 LNHNV, CDR2 YYDKDF (reference sequence). The J segment lost 6 bases and the V segment lost 7 bases, leaving 12 bases of the junction unmatched. The CDR3 DNA reads as TGTGCCACCACCCAGGGAGGGAGGGAGGTCAATGAGCAGTTCTTC. Amino acid sequence: CATTQGGREVNEQFF.

This clone was counted a few times. The V call is TRBV12-3 or TRBV12-4, the J call TRBJ1-1, with TRBD1 matching 9 bases. The CDR3 totals 13 residues. The V gene end was trimmed by 6 bases and the J gene end by 6 bases; junction bases not matched to a gene: 5. This CDR3 is CASRQTGGAEAFF. The CDR3, as DNA: TGTGCCAGCAGACAGACAGGGGGGGCTGAAGCTTTCTTT.

The chain links TRBV15 to TRBJ2-3, with unresolved D. Germline values: CDR1 LNHNV, CDR2 YYDKDF (reference sequence). V was shortened by 1 base and J by 1 base, with 12 bases between the two germline ends. The CDR3 runs to 16 residues. Written as DNA, the CDR3 is TGTGCCACCAGCAGAGGCCCTCTTCGGGGCACAGATACGCAGTATTTT. Protein product: CATSRGPLRGTDTQYF.

This CDR3 reads CASSPSGHRDTEAFF. The CDR3 DNA sequence: TGCGCCAGCAGCCCCTCAGGACACAGGGACACTGAAGCTTTCTTT. The J gene is TRBJ1-1, the V gene TRBV5-1; possibly TRBD1 for D (6 bases). Germline V gene sequence: CDR1 SGHRS, CDR2 YFSETQ. This CDR3 comprises 15 residues. V was pared by 4 bases and J by 3 bases, with 16 bases between.

The chain joins TRBV19 to TRBJ2-7; perhaps TRBD1 as D (6 bases). This CDR3 spans 15 amino acids. Germline values: CDR1 LNHDA, CDR2 SQIVND (reference sequence). V lost 4 bases, J lost 7 bases, and 20 bases lay in between. CDR3 nucleotide sequence: TGTGCCAGTAGTACGGGCGGACAGCCTCCGGTGGAGCAGTACTTC. Its translation is CASSTGGQPPVEQYF.

The chain is built from TRBV2 and TRBJ1-2, with TRBD1 matching 8 bases. The germline gives CDR1 SNHLY, CDR2 FYNNEI. This CDR3 has 14 residues. Trimming took 6 bases from V and 5 from J; bases not matched to a gene: 8. CDR3 DNA: TGTGCCAGCAGACGCCAGGGGGCCGGATATGGCTACACCTTC. Its protein product is CASRRQGAGYGYTF.

Points on this clone: At one boundary the junction diverges from the germline segment, which might be a read error. V and J are TRBV6-6 and TRBJ2-3; TRBD2 is a possible D gene (6 bases). The CDR3 runs to 13 residues. Germline V gene lookup returns CDR1 MNHNY and CDR2 SVGAGI (reference sequence). The CDR3 DNA follows: TGTGCCAGCAGCCCTGCGGGATCAGATGCGCAGTATTTT. Amino acid sequence: CASSPAGSDAQYF.

This chain links TRBV19 with TRBJ2-2; a weak D match, TRBD2 (6 bases). Trimming took 3 bases from V and 2 from J, leaving 10 bases between them. The germline gives CDR1 LNHDA, CDR2 SQIVND (reference sequence). This CDR3 contains 15 residues. The CDR3 sequence: CASSILATNTGELFF. The CDR3 DNA sequence: TGTGCCAGTAGTATCCTAGCGACTAACACCGGGGAGCTGTTTTTT.

On this clone: Other DNA sequences in this specimen translate into the identical CDR3. The gene calls are TRBV7-8 and TRBJ1-1, with TRBD1 identical over 7 bases. The CDR3 length is 14 residues. Germline CDR1 is SGHVS and CDR2 is FQNEAQ. V shed 1 base and J 1 base; nucleotides not matched to a gene: 0. The CDR3 reads CASSLGQGNTEAFF. The CDR3 DNA sequence: TGTGCCAGCAGCTTAGGACAGGGGAACACTGAAGCTTTCTTT.

This chain joins TRBV24-1 and TRBJ2-1, with TRBD1 matching over 7 bases. V shed 1 base and J 2 bases; nucleotides not matched to a gene: 4. The germline gives CDR1 KGHDR, CDR2 SFDVKD. The CDR3 sequence is 16 residues long. The CDR3 nucleotides are TGTGCCACCAGTGATTTTGGGCAGGGGGCCTACAATGAGCAGTTCTTC. It codes for CATSDFGQGAYNEQFF.

This rearrangement joins TRBV11-1 to TRBJ1-1; tentative D call: TRBD1 (5 bases). Trimming shortened V by 5 bases and J by 5 bases, and 15 bases separated the two germline ends. CDR3 length equals 14 residues. Germline loops: CDR1 SGHAT, CDR2 FQDESV (reference sequence). CDR3 loop: CASSPRQFGTEAFF. CDR3 DNA sequence: TGTGCCAGCAGCCCCCGACAGTTCGGGACTGAAGCTTTCTTT.

This clone was observed a single time. J is TRBJ1-4 and V is TRBV6-1; 7 bases align to TRBD1. This CDR3 region has 14 residues. The germline V gene has CDR1 MNHNS and CDR2 SASEGT. With V trimmed by 3 bases and J by 7 bases, 5 bases remained unmatched. CDR3 DNA: TGTGCCAGCAGTGACCAGGGGGTTGGTGAAAAACTGTTTTTT. Protein: CASSDQGVGEKLFF.

The CDR3 loop reads CASSQETSSYNEQFF. CDR3 DNA: TGCGCCAGCAGCCAAGAAACTAGCTCCTACAATGAGCAGTTCTTC. The rearrangement links TRBV4-1 to TRBJ2-1; weak D call: TRBD2 (5 bases). Germline V gives CDR1 MGHRA, CDR2 YSYEKL. The CDR3 runs 15 residues. Trimming cost V 0 bases and J 0 bases, with 6 bases left between them.

CDR3 loop: CASSQGPGNTIYF. In nucleotides, the CDR3 is TGTGCCAGCAGCCAAGGTCCAGGAAACACCATATATTTT. The chain is built from TRBV14 and TRBJ1-3; D remains ambiguous. The CDR3 is made up of 13 amino acids. Trimming shortened V by 1 base and J by 4 bases, and 5 bases separated the two germline ends. Germline CDR1 SGHDN, CDR2 FVKESK.

This chain links TRBV11-3 with TRBJ2-3; 8 bases agree with TRBD2. Germline CDR1 is SGHNT and CDR2 is YENEEA. The CDR3 spans 15 residues. V lost 8 bases to trimming and J lost 0 bases; unmatched junction nucleotides: 7. CDR3 in DNA: TGTGCCAGCTCGTCGGGAGGGGGGAGCACAGATACGCAGTATTTT. It codes for CASSSGGGSTDTQYF.

The chain links TRBV18 to TRBJ2-2; 7 bases line up with TRBD1. CDR3 length: 16 amino acids. With 5 bases clipped from V and 0 bases from J, the junction kept 6 bases outside the gene matches. The germline CDR1 and CDR2 sequences are KGHSH and LQKENI. The CDR3 reads CASSARQGTNTGELFF. CDR3 DNA: TGTGCCAGCTCAGCACGACAGGGAACGAACACCGGGGAGCTGTTTTTT.

V usage is TRBV14 and J usage is TRBJ2-7, with 8 bases lining up with TRBD1. CDR3 length: 14 residues. Germline loops: CDR1 SGHDN, CDR2 FVKESK. The J segment lost 1 base and the V segment lost 5 bases, leaving 4 bases of the junction unmatched. In DNA form, the CDR3 reads TGTGCCAGCAGCATAGGACAGGGATCCTACGAGCAGTACTTC. Its translation is CASSIGQGSYEQYF.

This clone was observed once. This rearrangement joins TRBV29-1 to TRBJ1-2, with 7 positions matching TRBD1. The germline V gene has CDR1 SQVTM and CDR2 ANQGSEA. With 7 bases clipped from V and 2 bases from J, the junction kept 7 bases outside the gene matches. This CDR3 has 13 amino acids. CDR3 protein: CSGTAQGNYGYTF. In DNA, the CDR3 is TGCAGCGGGACCGCACAGGGGAACTATGGCTACACCTTC.

The chain links TRBV27 to TRBJ1-1; tentative D call: TRBD1 (5 bases). V lost 6 bases, J lost 0 bases, and 14 bases lay in between. CDR1 is MNHEY, CDR2 SMNVEV, per germline (reference sequence). The length of the CDR3 is 15 residues. The DNA of the CDR3 is TGTGCCAGCAGCCTGGGGGGGTCCATGAACACTGAAGCTTTCTTT. Its protein is CASSLGGSMNTEAFF.

The chain recombines TRBV11-2 with TRBJ2-1, with 11 bases matching TRBD2. The J segment lost 5 bases and the V segment lost 5 bases, leaving 8 bases of the junction unmatched. The CDR3 length is 16 residues. Germline V lookup: CDR1 SGHAT, CDR2 FQNNGV. CDR3 loop: CASSGGTSGMNNEQFF. Written as DNA, the CDR3 is TGTGCCAGCAGCGGAGGGACTAGCGGCATGAACAATGAGCAGTTCTTC.

The rearrangement joins TRBV11-2 to TRBJ2-4; D is unclear. From germline, CDR1 is SGHAT and CDR2 FQNNGV. CDR3 length: 16 amino acids. Trimming cost V 5 bases and J 2 bases, with 16 bases left between them. This chain's CDR3 is CASSPPGLLTKNIQYF. The DNA for the CDR3 is TGTGCCAGCAGCCCCCCGGGTCTCCTTACCAAAAACATTCAGTACTTC.

The J gene is TRBJ2-7, the V gene TRBV7-6; a weak D match, TRBD2 (6 bases). V lost 5 bases and J 0 bases, leaving 14 bases between the germline ends. The CDR3 is 15 residues long. Germline V gives CDR1 SGHVS, CDR2 FNYEAQ. CDR3 coding DNA: TGTGCCAGCAGCCCCCGCGCCGGGAGCTCCTACGAGCAGTACTTC. This sequence encodes CASSPRAGSSYEQYF.

The rearrangement joins TRBV5-1 to TRBJ2-1; 7 bases align to TRBD2. Germline loops: CDR1 SGHRS, CDR2 YFSETQ. The CDR3 totals 13 residues. Trimming removed 6 bases from V and 12 bases from J; junction bases left unmatched: 12. The DNA of the CDR3 is TGCGCCAGCACCACAGGACTAGGGGCGCGGCAGTTCTTC. This gives the protein CASTTGLGARQFF.

Comments on this clone: This specimen includes other DNA sequences encoding the same CDR3. The rearrangement joins TRBV6-1 to TRBJ2-1, with D uncertain. Germline loops: CDR1 MNHNS, CDR2 SASEGT. The CDR3 is 12 residues long. The V end was cut by 2 bases, the J end by 7 bases, with 6 bases between. CDR3 amino acids: CASSEPGNEQFF. In DNA form, the CDR3 reads TGTGCCAGCAGTGAACCGGGTAATGAGCAGTTCTTC.